There are a few counts of the clone carrying this T cell receptor beta chain. What it binds is not known. Via MiXCR, TCRdb re-called the reads, giving one row per CDR3 protein. The data hold around 39,000 distinct CDR3 sequences, with roughly 49% observed a single time. These data come from a study of T cell repertoires in cytomegalovirus infection. The overall study: As its CMV epitopes, the study selected recently identified HLA-C-restricted and well-studied HLA-B-restricted targets. Evidence of both CMV infection and a matching HLA type came from public TCR beta signatures.

Study observations and caveats: CMV-specific TCR beta clonotypes restricted by HLA-C dominated the ex vivo response.

The TCR comes from a human donor in good health (CMV status not recorded). Some clones in this sample may be carry-over from other donors' samples. The specimen comprised CD8+ T cells from cultured PBMCs, sampled from culture after CMV antigen stimulation.

CDR3 amino acids: CASSLNRGGAFEQFF. CDR3 DNA sequence: TGTGCCAGCAGCTTAAATCGCGGGGGGGCCTTTGAGCAGTTCTTC. The V and J genes are TRBV7-3 and TRBJ2-1; 9 positions agree with TRBD2. The CDR3 is made up of 15 amino acids. Germline values: CDR1 SGHTA, CDR2 FQGTGA. Unmatched junction bases numbered 7, after V lost 1 base and J lost 9 bases.